The next 27 T cell receptor beta chains were all read from a single sample in a study of shared clonotypes between healthy human individuals. Naive CD8 cells lacked CD45RO, underwent positive selection for CCR7 and left out terminally differentiated effector memory CD45RA+ cells. Measured with immunoSEQ multiplex PCR; TCRdb has only the in-frame clones, and not every one. Of 750,000 to 1,000,000 clones in the sample, 80% to 95% are singletons; the top ten hold less than 25%. The sequencing input was naive CD8+ T cells sorted from blood. Source of these receptors: a man between 25 and 39 years old in good health.

This sequence joins TRBV29-1 and TRBJ2-1; 10 bases fit TRBD2. The CDR3 is made up of 17 amino acids. The junction had 10 bases not matched to a gene; V was cut back by 1 base and J by 4 bases. CDR1 and CDR2 (germline): SQVTM, ANQGSEA. The CDR3 bases are TGCAGCGTTGAAGGTCTGGGACTAGCGAGCGAGTACAATGAGCAGTTCTTC. Translated: CSVEGLGLASEYNEQFF.

The rearrangement joins TRBV11-2 to TRBJ2-3; 7 nucleotides agree with TRBD2. CDR1 is SGHAT and CDR2 is FQNNGV in the germline V gene. CDR3 length equals 19 residues. V lost 1 base to trimming and J lost 3 bases; unmatched junction nucleotides: 16. The CDR3 region has the DNA TGTGCCAGCAGCTTAGGTCCCCCCCGGCGTCTAGCGGAAACAGATACGCAGTATTTT. Translated: CASSLGPPRRLAETDTQYF.

The chain uses TRBV27 and TRBJ2-7; TRBD2 agrees at 12 bases. Germline-derived CDR1 and CDR2 are MNHEY and SMNVEV (reference sequence). V lost 3 bases and J lost 2; bases outside the gene matches: 8. The CDR3 is made up of 17 amino acids. CDR3 bases: TGTGCCAGCAGTTTTAAGGGACTAGCGGGTGTAACCTACGAGCAGTACTTC. Translating gives CASSFKGLAGVTYEQYF.

The V call is TRBV10-2, the J call TRBJ2-3; 9 bases are a match to TRBD2. The germline CDR1 and CDR2 sequences are WSHSY and SAAADI. Trimming removed 3 bases from V and 6 bases from J; junction bases left unmatched: 7. This CDR3 has 15 residues. The CDR3 region has the DNA TGCGCCAGCAGTGATCTAGCGGGGACTGGGGATACGCAGTATTTT. It translates to CASSDLAGTGDTQYF.

The chain uses TRBV2 and TRBJ2-1; D gene unclear. Germline CDR1 is SNHLY and CDR2 is FYNNEI. Between the trimmed V and J ends, which lost 6 bases and 6 bases, there was a span of 15 bases. This CDR3 region has 14 residues. DNA for the CDR3: TGTGCCAGCAGCGAGAGGTTCTACTTCAATGAGCAGTTCTTC. Amino acids: CASSERFYFNEQFF. Full variable domain (rest looked up from reference TRBV2 and TRBJ2-1): EPEVTQTPSHQVTQMGQEVILRCVPISNHLYFYWYRQILGQKVEFLVSFYNNEISEKSEIFDDQFSVERPDGSNFTLKIRSTKLEDSAMYFCASSERFYFNEQFFGPGTRLTVL.

The rearrangement joins TRBV10-3 to TRBJ2-3; the D is unclear. Trimming took 2 bases from V and 0 from J, leaving 3 bases between them. This CDR3 is 13 amino acids long. Per germline, CDR1 ENHRY and CDR2 SYGVKD. The CDR3 coding sequence is TGTGCCATCAGTGAGGCCAGCACAGATACGCAGTATTTT. Its protein is CAISEASTDTQYF.

V and J are TRBV27 and TRBJ1-1; tentatively, D is TRBD1 (6 bases). Germline CDR1 reads MNHEY; CDR2 reads SMNVEV (reference sequence). Deletions cut 5 bases from V and 11 bases from J, with 21 bases between. The CDR3 totals 14 residues. The CDR3 bases are TGTGCCAGCAGTCTGCAACAGGGACGCTTAGAGGCTTTCTTT. Protein product: CASSLQQGRLEAFF.

This chain connects TRBV10-2 to TRBJ1-4; weak D call: TRBD1 (6 bases). CDR1 WSHSY and CDR2 SAAADI come from the germline V gene. Trimming pared 3 bases from V and 0 bases from J, leaving 17 bases between. The CDR3 extends over 18 amino acids. CDR3 sequence: CASSEGGGRHATNEKLFF. CDR3 nucleotide sequence: TGCGCCAGCAGTGAAGGCGGGGGGCGACACGCAACTAATGAAAAACTGTTTTTT.

The chain uses TRBV2 and TRBJ2-7, with D unresolved. Germline V gene sequence: CDR1 SNHLY, CDR2 FYNNEI. This CDR3 region has 14 residues. Trimming shortened V by 3 bases and J by 0 bases, and 9 bases separated the two germline ends. The CDR3 coding sequence is TGTGCCAGCAGTGAGACCCCCACCTCCTACGAGCAGTACTTC. This codes for CASSETPTSYEQYF.

The V gene is TRBV29-1, the J gene TRBJ2-1, with 10 bases fitting TRBD2. CDR1 is SQVTM, CDR2 ANQGSEA, per germline. V gave up 7 bases and J gave up 5 bases; unmatched junction bases: 11. The CDR3 is 15 amino acids. The CDR3 reads CSGYGAGGPNNEQFF. In DNA, the CDR3 is TGCAGCGGCTACGGAGCGGGAGGGCCGAACAATGAGCAGTTCTTC.

The J gene is TRBJ2-1, the V gene TRBV11-2, with D uncertain. The length of the CDR3 is 15 residues. Trimming removed 0 bases from V and 15 bases from J, with 21 bases in between. Germline-derived CDR1 and CDR2 are SGHAT and FQNNGV. CDR3 sequence (DNA): TGTGCCAGCAGCTTAGACACCCTCCCCGGGTCGGGCTGGTTCTTC. This codes for CASSLDTLPGSGWFF.

This clone was recorded once. The rearrangement links TRBV28 to TRBJ2-1; 7 positions agree with TRBD1. There are 15 residues in the CDR3. CDR1 is MDHEN, CDR2 SYDVKM, per germline. The V gene end was trimmed by 4 bases and the J gene end by 0 bases; junction bases not matched to a gene: 3. The CDR3 DNA reads TGTGCCAGCAGTTATCGGGACAGCTCCTACAATGAGCAGTTCTTC. It translates to CASSYRDSSYNEQFF.

V and J are TRBV9 and TRBJ1-1; D is ambiguous. CDR1 and CDR2 from the germline V gene are SGDLS and YYNGEE. V was shortened by 0 bases and J by 4 bases, with 10 bases between the two germline ends. The CDR3 has 14 residues. The CDR3 spells CASSVGRHRTEAFF. As DNA, the CDR3 is TGTGCCAGCAGCGTAGGCAGGCACCGCACTGAAGCTTTCTTT.

The J gene is TRBJ2-3, the V gene TRBV7-9; no reliable D call. V was shortened by 6 bases and J by 1 base, with 14 bases between the two germline ends. CDR3 length: 15 residues. CDR1 SEHNR and CDR2 FQNEAQ come from the germline V gene (reference sequence). CDR3 region: CASRKPLGRTDTQYF. In DNA form, the CDR3 reads TGTGCCAGCAGGAAACCCCTCGGACGCACAGATACGCAGTATTTT.

As for this clone: This CDR3 is also generated by other DNA sequences in the sample. The chain uses TRBV27 and TRBJ2-2; no reliable D call. There are 12 residues in the CDR3. V shed 5 bases and J shed 2 bases, with 3 bases lying between them. CDR1 is MNHEY and CDR2 is SMNVEV in the germline V gene (reference sequence). The CDR3 loop reads CASSPNTGELFF. For the CDR3, the DNA is TGTGCCAGCAGTCCTAACACCGGGGAGCTGTTTTTT.

V and J are TRBV7-2 and TRBJ2-1, with TRBD1 identical over 8 bases. V dropped 4 bases and J dropped 7; count of bases not matched to a gene: 18. The CDR3 has 18 residues. Germline lookup yields CDR1 SGHTA and CDR2 FQGNSA. For the CDR3, the DNA is TGTGCCAGCAGCTCGACGAGGAGATCAGGGGGCGCTGATAATGAGCAGTTCTTC. Protein product: CASSSTRRSGGADNEQFF.

This clone has only one observation. The chain uses TRBV5-4 and TRBJ2-7; 9 bases are a match to TRBD2. The CDR3 totals 14 residues. Trimming at V came to 4 bases and at J to 0 bases, leaving 2 bases not matched to a gene. Germline V gene data show CDR1 as SGHNT and CDR2 as YYREEE (reference sequence). CDR3 bases: TGTGCCAGCAGCCTAGCGGGGCTCTCCTACGAGCAGTACTTC. Protein product: CASSLAGLSYEQYF.

V usage is TRBV11-2 and J usage is TRBJ2-7; D unresolved. This CDR3 contains 17 residues. V shed 6 bases and J shed 0 bases, with 21 bases lying between them. CDR1 is SGHAT and CDR2 is FQNNGV in the germline V gene. The CDR3 bases are TGTGCCAGCAGTCCCCCGCCGTCCTTTTCCAACTCCTACGAGCAGTACTTC. Translating gives CASSPPPSFSNSYEQYF.

The V and J genes are TRBV10-2 and TRBJ2-1; D uncertain. The V gene lost 2 bases and the J gene lost 0 bases, with 14 bases spanning the gap. Germline V CDR1 and CDR2: WSHSY, SAAADI. The length of the CDR3 is 17 residues. This chain's CDR3 is CASSELTSVSSYNEQFF. CDR3 DNA: TGCGCCAGCAGTGAGCTAACGAGCGTGAGCTCCTACAATGAGCAGTTCTTC.

This chain joins TRBV11-2 and TRBJ1-5; TRBD1 matches at 8 bases. Germline lookup yields CDR1 SGHAT and CDR2 FQNNGV. Trimming took 5 bases from V and 11 from J; bases not matched to a gene: 8. The CDR3 spans 13 residues. CDR3: CASSRTGWETQHF. CDR3 nucleotides: TGTGCCAGCAGCAGGACAGGGTGGGAAACCCAGCATTTT.

The rearrangement joins TRBV6-5 to TRBJ2-7; D call uncertain. Germline CDR1 and CDR2: MNHEY and SVGAGI. V was pared by 6 bases and J by 3 bases, with 6 bases between. The CDR3 extends over 11 amino acids. Here the CDR3 DNA reads TGTGCCAGCAGGGATTACTACGAGCAGTACTTC. Its translation: CASRDYYEQYF.

The J gene is TRBJ2-1, the V gene TRBV5-6; 11 bases line up with TRBD2. Germline lookup yields CDR1 SGHDT and CDR2 YYEEEE. The CDR3 extends over 14 amino acids. V dropped 4 bases and J dropped 6; count of bases not matched to a gene: 3. The CDR3 protein is CASSKGLAVNEQFF. For the CDR3, the DNA is TGTGCCAGCAGCAAGGGACTAGCGGTCAATGAGCAGTTCTTC.

V and J are TRBV5-4 and TRBJ2-1; 7 bases line up with TRBD1. Germline V gene data show CDR1 as SGHNT and CDR2 as YYREEE (reference sequence). With 7 bases clipped from V and 4 bases from J, the junction kept 11 bases outside the gene matches. This CDR3 is 15 amino acids long. Written as DNA, the CDR3 is TGTGCCAGCTCGGCAAAAGGGACAGATTACAATGAGCAGTTCTTC. Residues: CASSAKGTDYNEQFF. Full variable domain (remainder filled in from reference TRBV5-4 and TRBJ2-1): ETGVTQSPTHLIKTRGQQVTLRCSSQSGHNTVSWYQQALGQGPQFIFQYYREEENGRGNFPPRFSGLQFPNYSSELNVNALELDDSALYLCASSAKGTDYNEQFFGPGTRLTVL.

This clone came up a few times. The chain links TRBV14 to TRBJ1-1; D not certain. Looked up from germline, CDR1 is SGHDN and CDR2 is FVKESK. CDR3 length equals 15 residues. The V and J ends lost 4 bases and 4 bases respectively, with 16 bases between them. Written as DNA, the CDR3 is TGTGCCAGCAGCCTCCGTGTGAGAGAGGGCACTGAAGCTTTCTTT. Protein: CASSLRVREGTEAFF.

This chain connects TRBV9 to TRBJ2-7; 7 positions agree with TRBD1. Germline CDR1 reads SGDLS; CDR2 reads YYNGEE. The CDR3 is 15 amino acids. With 0 bases clipped from V and 0 bases from J, the junction kept 3 bases outside the gene matches. For the CDR3, the DNA is TGTGCCAGCAGCGTAGAGACAGGGATCTCCTACGAGCAGTACTTC. Amino acid sequence: CASSVETGISYEQYF.

The V call is TRBV30, the J call TRBJ2-5; unclear D gene. Trimming took 1 base from V and 1 from J, leaving 10 bases between them. CDR3 length equals 14 residues. CDR1 GTSNPN and CDR2 SVGIG come from the germline V gene (reference sequence). CDR3 DNA sequence: TGTGCCTGGAGTGAGAGAGCCATCCAAGAGACCCAGTACTTC. Encoded protein: CAWSERAIQETQYF.

CDR3 in amino acids: CASRRQDSNQPQHF. The DNA of the CDR3 is TGTGCCAGCAGACGACAGGATAGCAATCAGCCCCAGCATTTT. This chain links TRBV2 with TRBJ1-5, with D tentatively TRBD1 (6 bases). Germline lookup yields CDR1 SNHLY and CDR2 FYNNEI. V lost 6 bases to trimming and J lost 0 bases, with 9 bases between them. This CDR3 comprises 14 residues.